The 28 T cell receptor beta chains below all came from one sample that was sequenced in a study of memory CD4+ T cells and cytomegalovirus serostatus. The sort gate was single viable CD3+CD4+CD8-CD45RO+ cells for memory CD4+ T cells. The assay was immunoSEQ multiplex PCR, and TCRdb's table has in-frame clones only and misses some. The table records under 50,000 clones, 60% to 80% of them present only once. Sequenced sample: memory CD4+ T cells from blood. The source of these receptors is an adult in good health and CMV-seronegative.

Only a few counts were recorded for this clone. V and J are TRBV10-3 and TRBJ2-1; D ambiguous. The ends were cut back, 3 bases at V and 8 bases at J, with 11 bases in the middle. This CDR3 comprises 13 residues. Germline assignment: CDR1 ENHRY and CDR2 SYGVKD. CDR3 sequence reads: CAISEQPEDEQFF. CDR3 in DNA: TGTGCCATCAGTGAACAGCCAGAAGATGAGCAGTTCTTC.

This rearrangement joins TRBV7-9 to TRBJ1-5; no clear D gene. The CDR3 loop spans 17 amino acids. The V gene lost 10 bases and the J gene lost 4 bases, with 26 bases spanning the gap. Germline CDR1 reads SEHNR; CDR2 reads FQNEAQ (reference sequence). CDR3 loop: CAIQLSGSGRKNQPQHF. The CDR3 nucleotides are TGTGCCATCCAGCTAAGTGGTAGCGGCCGAAAGAATCAGCCCCAGCATTTT.

V gene TRBV7-2 combines with J gene TRBJ1-4, with TRBD1 matching over 7 bases. The CDR3 consists of 14 residues. Per germline, CDR1 SGHTA and CDR2 FQGNSA. With 3 bases clipped from V and 8 bases from J, the junction kept 6 bases outside the gene matches. For the CDR3, the DNA is TGTGCCAGCAGCTTCGGAGGGGGCCGGGAAAAACTGTTTTTT. This translates into CASSFGGGREKLFF.

This chain links TRBV2 with TRBJ2-7; 7 bases agree with TRBD2. Trimming removed 7 bases from V and 4 bases from J; junction bases left unmatched: 4. The germline gives CDR1 SNHLY, CDR2 FYNNEI. The CDR3 spans 12 residues. The CDR3 DNA reads as TGTGCCAGCATCCAGGGAGGGTACGAGCAGTACTTC. This translates into CASIQGGYEQYF.

Here the CDR3 reads CASSLGSSGGSPLHF. CDR3 DNA: TGTGCCAGCAGCTTGGGCTCCTCGGGAGGTTCACCCCTCCACTTT. The chain carries TRBV5-8 and TRBJ1-6; D is unresolved. The CDR3 is 15 residues long. Trimming removed 0 bases from V and 9 bases from J, with 13 bases in between. Germline CDR1 and CDR2: SGHTS and YDEGEE.

This rearrangement joins TRBV13 to TRBJ1-6, with D possibly TRBD1 on 5 matching bases. V shed 3 bases and J shed 12 bases, with 9 bases lying between them. The CDR3 extends over 12 amino acids. The V gene's germline CDR1 is PRHDT and CDR2 FYEKMQ (reference sequence). This CDR3 reads CASSFSQGPLHF. In DNA, the CDR3 is TGTGCCAGCAGCTTTAGCCAGGGACCCCTCCACTTT.

The V gene is TRBV5-6, the J gene TRBJ2-3, with D unclear. The CDR3 runs 13 residues. From germline, CDR1 is SGHDT and CDR2 YYEEEE. V was cut by 0 bases and J by 1 base, with 3 bases left in between. The CDR3 nucleotides are TGTGCCAGCAGCTTGGCCGGCACAGATACGCAGTATTTT. Amino acids: CASSLAGTDTQYF.

The chain recombines TRBV5-8 with TRBJ2-2, with 7 positions matching TRBD1. Germline V gene lookup returns CDR1 SGHTS and CDR2 YDEGEE. The CDR3 is 15 residues long. V gave up 4 bases and J gave up 6 bases; unmatched junction bases: 9. The DNA of the CDR3 is TGTGCCAGCAGCCATAGACAGGGCGCGCCCGGGGAGCTGTTTTTT. It specifies CASSHRQGAPGELFF.

V gene TRBV5-1 combines with J gene TRBJ1-2, with D hard to call. The CDR3 covers 15 residues. V shed 0 bases and J shed 8 bases, with 17 bases lying between them. The germline V gene encodes CDR1 SGHRS and CDR2 YFSETQ. The CDR3 reads CASSLGSADYRGYTF. CDR3 sequence (DNA): TGCGCCAGCAGCTTGGGTTCAGCTGATTATCGGGGCTACACCTTC.

The chain combines TRBV2 with TRBJ1-2, with D perhaps matching TRBD1 (5 bases). The germline V gene has CDR1 SNHLY and CDR2 FYNNEI. The CDR3 is made up of 14 amino acids. V dropped 6 bases and J dropped 7 bases, with 18 bases sitting between them. CDR3 sequence reads: CASREVGAGLGYTF. CDR3 nucleotides: TGTGCCAGCAGGGAGGTGGGTGCAGGGCTTGGCTACACCTTC.

J is TRBJ2-7 and V is TRBV10-1; D is possibly TRBD1 (5 bases). The CDR3 has 22 residues. Between the trimmed V and J ends, which lost 0 bases and 0 bases, there was a span of 30 bases. The germline V gene encodes CDR1 WNHNN and CDR2 SYGVQD (reference sequence). The CDR3 coding sequence is TGCGCCAGCAGTGAGTCGCTATCCTCAGGGCCGGTCCAATTCAATTACTCCTACGAGCAGTACTTC. Translation: CASSESLSSGPVQFNYSYEQYF.

This chain connects TRBV7-9 to TRBJ1-5, with 7 bases identical to TRBD1. CDR1 and CDR2 (germline): SEHNR, FQNEAQ (reference sequence). This CDR3 has 13 residues. V was clipped by 5 bases and J by 9 bases; unmatched bases: 7. The CDR3, as DNA: TGTGCCAGCAGCCCCGACAGGGTGGGGCCCCAGCATTTT. Translated, it gives CASSPDRVGPQHF.

This chain uses TRBV7-8 with TRBJ2-5, with 7 bases aligning to TRBD1. J gave up 12 bases and V 4 bases, and 8 bases lay outside the gene matches. CDR1 and CDR2 from the germline V gene are SGHVS and FQNEAQ. This CDR3 region has 12 residues. The CDR3 here is CASSSDRVREYF. The CDR3 nucleotides read TGTGCCAGCAGCTCAGACAGGGTTAGGGAGTACTTC. Filled out from reference TRBV7-8 and TRBJ2-5, the complete variable domain reads GAGVSQSPRYKVAKRGQDVALRCDPISGHVSLFWYQQALGQGPEFLTYFQNEAQLDKSGLPSDRFFAERPEGSVSTLKIQRTQQEDSAVYLCASSSDRVREYFGPGTRLLVL.

The gene calls are TRBV5-6 and TRBJ2-1, with a possible D match to TRBD2 (7 bases). Germline values: CDR1 SGHDT, CDR2 YYEEEE. The CDR3 loop spans 16 amino acids. Trimming shortened V by 4 bases and J by 8 bases, and 22 bases separated the two germline ends. CDR3 bases: TGTGCCAGCAGCCCGTGGTGGGGGGGGCAAGACCATGAGCAGTTCTTC. Its protein product is CASSPWWGGQDHEQFF. The complete variable domain, with remaining parts taken from reference TRBV5-6 and TRBJ2-1, reads DAGVTQSPTHLIKTRGQQVTLRCSPKSGHDTVSWYQQALGQGPQFIFQYYEEEERQRGNFPDRFSGHQFPNYSSELNVNALLLGDSALYLCASSPWWGGQDHEQFFGPGTRLTVL.

The chain combines TRBV5-1 with TRBJ2-5; D is uncertain. The CDR3 is 13 residues long. CDR1 is SGHRS and CDR2 is YFSETQ in the germline V gene. V lost 0 bases, J lost 5 bases, and 8 bases lay in between. The CDR3 DNA follows: TGCGCCAGCAGCTTGGACATGACGGAGACCCAGTACTTC. This encodes CASSLDMTETQYF.

The chain is built from TRBV20-1 and TRBJ1-6, with 12 bases aligning to TRBD1. V gave up 5 bases and J gave up 13 bases; unmatched junction bases: 0. Germline V CDR1 and CDR2: DFQATT, SNEGSKA (reference sequence). The CDR3 contains 11 residues. The CDR3 is CSAGTGGPLHF. In DNA, the CDR3 is TGCAGTGCTGGGACAGGGGGCCCCCTCCACTTT.

The CDR3 loop reads CASSLRRTGVTDTQYF. CDR3 nucleotide sequence: TGTGCCAGCAGCCTTAGACGGACAGGGGTCACAGATACGCAGTATTTT. J is TRBJ2-3 and V is TRBV7-9; 9 bases are shared with TRBD1. From germline, CDR1 is SEHNR and CDR2 FQNEAQ (reference sequence). V trimming: 5 bases; J trimming: 2 bases; junction bases outside the gene matches: 8. The CDR3 runs to 16 residues.

CDR3 coding DNA: TGTGCCAGTAGTAACAGGGGGAATGAGCAGTTCTTC. It specifies CASSNRGNEQFF. The chain couples TRBV19 to TRBJ2-1; 8 nucleotides match TRBD1. The CDR3 consists of 12 residues. Germline values: CDR1 LNHDA, CDR2 SQIVND (reference sequence). J lost 7 bases, V lost 4 bases, and 0 bases had no gene match.

This sequence joins TRBV7-9 and TRBJ1-2; D is undetermined. This CDR3 spans 12 amino acids. The V gene's germline CDR1 is SEHNR and CDR2 FQNEAQ (reference sequence). The V end lost 5 bases, the J end lost 3 bases, and 7 bases lay between the germline ends. CDR3 in DNA: TGTGCCAGCAGCCACAACTACTATGGCTACACCTTC. Protein product: CASSHNYYGYTF.

This chain joins TRBV30 and TRBJ1-2; D gene unclear. This CDR3 region has 10 residues. Trimming shortened V by 3 bases and J by 10 bases, and 9 bases separated the two germline ends. Germline CDR1 GTSNPN, CDR2 SVGIG (reference sequence). CDR3 coding DNA: TGTGCCTGGAGCGGGATGGACTACACCTTC. This sequence encodes CAWSGMDYTF.

V usage is TRBV5-4 and J usage is TRBJ2-7; D unclear. Trimming took off 3 bases at V and 2 bases at J, with 6 bases between the two ends. Looked up from germline, CDR1 is SGHNT and CDR2 is YYREEE (reference sequence). The CDR3 totals 12 residues. This chain's CDR3 is CASSSNPYEQYF. The CDR3 region has the DNA TGTGCCAGCAGCTCAAACCCCTACGAGCAGTACTTC.

V is TRBV6-5 and J is TRBJ2-7, with D maybe TRBD1 (5 bases). Germline-derived CDR1 and CDR2 are MNHEY and SVGAGI. V was pared by 0 bases and J by 2 bases, with 11 bases between. This CDR3 contains 15 residues. The CDR3 nucleotides are TGTGCCAGCAGTTACTCCTTGACAGCCCCCTACGAGCAGTACTTC. It is translated as CASSYSLTAPYEQYF.

V and J are TRBV27 and TRBJ2-7, with TRBD1 matching over 7 bases. Losses at the gene ends were 6 bases for V and 3 bases for J; bases not matched to a gene: 5. Germline CDR1 reads MNHEY; CDR2 reads SMNVEV (reference sequence). CDR3 length equals 13 residues. The CDR3 reads CASRRTGYYEQYF. In nucleotides, the CDR3 is TGTGCCAGCAGGCGGACAGGATACTACGAGCAGTACTTC.

The chain carries TRBV4-1 and TRBJ1-5, with 12 bases fitting TRBD1. This CDR3 has 22 residues. Germline assignment: CDR1 MGHRA and CDR2 YSYEKL. Unmatched junction bases numbered 19, after V lost 0 bases and J lost 4 bases. CDR3 residues: CASSQDPAPGQGASGWNQPQHF. The CDR3 nucleotides are TGCGCCAGCAGCCAAGACCCCGCACCGGGACAGGGGGCGAGCGGGTGGAATCAGCCCCAGCATTTT.

The chain carries TRBV9 and TRBJ2-7; unclear D gene. The CDR3 is made up of 12 amino acids. CDR1 is SGDLS and CDR2 is YYNGEE in the germline V gene. V lost 0 bases and J 9 bases, leaving 10 bases between the germline ends. The CDR3 spells CASSVEGPGQYF. CDR3 sequence (DNA): TGTGCCAGCAGCGTAGAAGGACCGGGGCAGTACTTC.

The chain employs TRBV7-2 and TRBJ1-1; no firm D call. The CDR3 has 15 residues. Per germline, CDR1 SGHTA and CDR2 FQGNSA. V was trimmed by 1 base and J by 0 bases, leaving 9 bases between them. The CDR3 DNA is TGTGCCAGCAGCTTAGTTTATAGCATGAACACTGAAGCTTTCTTT. Protein: CASSLVYSMNTEAFF.

This clone turned up a few times. The gene calls are TRBV28 and TRBJ2-7, with 7 bases lining up with TRBD1. Germline assignment: CDR1 MDHEN and CDR2 SYDVKM. V trimming: 6 bases; J trimming: 3 bases; junction bases outside the gene matches: 11. This CDR3 is built from 15 residues. CDR3 sequence reads: CASSLRDRVVYEQYF. The CDR3 DNA is TGTGCCAGCAGCCTAAGAGACAGGGTGGTCTACGAGCAGTACTTC.

The chain links TRBV28 to TRBJ1-6; D uncertain. V was trimmed by 7 bases and J by 14 bases, leaving 21 bases between them. This CDR3 contains 14 residues. CDR1 is MDHEN and CDR2 is SYDVKM in the germline V gene. The CDR3 sequence: CASTPGGRGNTLHF. The CDR3 region has the DNA TGTGCCAGCACCCCTGGTGGCCGGGGTAACACCCTCCACTTT.